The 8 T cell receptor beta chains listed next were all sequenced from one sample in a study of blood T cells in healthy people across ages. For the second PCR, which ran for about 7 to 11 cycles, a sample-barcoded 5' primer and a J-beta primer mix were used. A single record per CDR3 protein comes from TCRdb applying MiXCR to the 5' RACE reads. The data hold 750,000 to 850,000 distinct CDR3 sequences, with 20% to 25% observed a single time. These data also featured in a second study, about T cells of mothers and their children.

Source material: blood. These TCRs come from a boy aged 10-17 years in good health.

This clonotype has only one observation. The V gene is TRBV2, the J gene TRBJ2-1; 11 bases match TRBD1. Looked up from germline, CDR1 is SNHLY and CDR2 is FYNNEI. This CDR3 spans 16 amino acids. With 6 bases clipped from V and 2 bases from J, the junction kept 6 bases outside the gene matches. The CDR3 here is CASRDRGRGAYNEQFF. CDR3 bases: TGTGCCAGCAGGGACAGGGGGCGCGGGGCCTACAATGAGCAGTTCTTC.

In DNA form, the CDR3 reads TGCGCCAGCAGCGGTGGGGTAATAGCGGGGGCCACAGATACGCAGTATTTT. It specifies CASSGGVIAGATDTQYF. The V and J genes are TRBV5-1 and TRBJ2-3; 9 positions match TRBD2. Looked up from germline, CDR1 is SGHRS and CDR2 is YFSETQ. This CDR3 contains 17 residues. With 4 bases clipped from V and 2 bases from J, the junction kept 11 bases outside the gene matches.

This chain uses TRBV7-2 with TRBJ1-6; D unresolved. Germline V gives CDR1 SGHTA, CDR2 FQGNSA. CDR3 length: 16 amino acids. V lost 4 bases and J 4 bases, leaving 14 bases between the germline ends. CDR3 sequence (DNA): TGTGCCAGCAGCTGGACGGACGAGAGTTATAATTCACCCCTCCACTTT. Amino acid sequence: CASSWTDESYNSPLHF.

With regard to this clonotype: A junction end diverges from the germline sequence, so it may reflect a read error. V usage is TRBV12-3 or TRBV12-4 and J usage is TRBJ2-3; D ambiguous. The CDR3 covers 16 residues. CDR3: CTSSFEGRSYTDTQYF. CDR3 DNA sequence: TGTACCAGCAGTTTTGAAGGACGGAGCTACACAGATACGCAGTATTTT.

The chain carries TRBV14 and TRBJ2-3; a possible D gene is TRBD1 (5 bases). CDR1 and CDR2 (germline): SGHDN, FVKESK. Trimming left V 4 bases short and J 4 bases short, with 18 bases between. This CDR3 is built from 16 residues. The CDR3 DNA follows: TGTGCCAGCAGCCCTGGGGCAGTCTTACCCCCAGATACGCAGTATTTT. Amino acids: CASSPGAVLPPDTQYF.

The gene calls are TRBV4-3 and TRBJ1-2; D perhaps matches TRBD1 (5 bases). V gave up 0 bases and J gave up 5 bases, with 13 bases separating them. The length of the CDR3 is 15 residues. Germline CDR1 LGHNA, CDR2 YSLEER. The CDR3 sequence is CASSQDPREKYGYTF. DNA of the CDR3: TGCGCCAGCAGCCAAGATCCCAGGGAGAAGTATGGCTACACCTTC.

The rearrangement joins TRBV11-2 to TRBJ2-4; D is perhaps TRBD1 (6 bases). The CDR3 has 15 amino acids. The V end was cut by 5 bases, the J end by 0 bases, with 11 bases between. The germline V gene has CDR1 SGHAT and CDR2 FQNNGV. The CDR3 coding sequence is TGTGCCAGCAGCCCGACAGGAGGAGCCAAAAACATTCAGTACTTC. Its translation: CASSPTGGAKNIQYF.

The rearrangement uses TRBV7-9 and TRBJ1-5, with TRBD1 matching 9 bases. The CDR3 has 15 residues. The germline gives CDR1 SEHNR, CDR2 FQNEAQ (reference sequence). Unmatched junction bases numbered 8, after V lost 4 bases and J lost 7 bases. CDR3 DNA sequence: TGTGCCAGCAGCTACGGACAGGGGATAGGGCAGCCCCAGCATTTT. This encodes CASSYGQGIGQPQHF.